This passage covers 11 T cell receptor beta chains from one sample sequenced in a study of blood T cell repertoires in COVID-19 (dated by TCRdb to the early 2020s). Library prep was done by the immunoSEQ multiplex PCR assay. TCRdb limited this immuneACCESS table to in-frame rearrangements with V and J called. A share of clones is missing; checked studies link under half to unresolved V genes, and the rest is unexplained. Present in this sample are 130,000 or so clones, more than 80% of which were seen just once. The ten largest account for 4.3% of the sample. The specimen sequenced was peripheral blood. These receptors were obtained from a human donor in a cohort sampled during active COVID-19.

V and J are TRBV25-1 and TRBJ1-3; D is possibly TRBD1 (6 bases). From germline, CDR1 is MGHDK and CDR2 SYGVNS. This CDR3 is 12 amino acids long. V was pared by 8 bases and J by 2 bases, with 7 bases between. CDR3 bases: TGTGCCAGCGAGGGGGCTGGAAACACCATATATTTT. It specifies CASEGAGNTIYF.

The chain uses TRBV7-9 and TRBJ2-1, with D tentatively TRBD2 (5 bases). The germline gives CDR1 SEHNR, CDR2 FQNEAQ (reference sequence). The CDR3 has 16 amino acids. Trimming removed 1 base at V and 0 bases at J, with 10 bases between. CDR3 DNA: TGTGCCAGCAGCTTAGTGGCGGGTAACTCCTACAATGAGCAGTTCTTC. It is translated as CASSLVAGNSYNEQFF.

The chain carries TRBV5-4 and TRBJ2-7; 7 bases fit TRBD2. The CDR3 totals 13 residues. V lost 5 bases to trimming and J lost 6 bases; unmatched junction nucleotides: 8. Per germline, CDR1 SGHNT and CDR2 YYREEE (reference sequence). The CDR3 protein is CASSSGPLSEQYV. The CDR3 bases are TGTGCCAGCAGTAGCGGGCCCTTATCCGAGCAGTACGTC.

The chain joins TRBV6-1 to TRBJ1-2; D gene uncertain. Germline CDR1 is MNHNS and CDR2 is SASEGT. V gave up 1 base and J gave up 8 bases, with 11 bases separating them. The CDR3 sequence is 13 residues long. CDR3 in DNA: TGTGCCAGCAGTGAAGTAGAAACTTCGGGCTACACCTTC. Residues: CASSEVETSGYTF.

The chain has TRBV7-2 and TRBJ2-1, with a weak D call TRBD2 (6 bases). CDR1 is SGHTA and CDR2 is FQGNSA in the germline V gene. V lost 2 bases and J 2 bases, leaving 13 bases between the germline ends. The CDR3 spans 16 residues. The CDR3 loop reads CASSLSFSGPYNEQFF. CDR3 nucleotides: TGTGCCAGCAGCTTATCTTTTAGCGGCCCCTACAATGAGCAGTTCTTC.

This sequence joins TRBV27 and TRBJ2-1; the match to TRBD2 covers 11 bases. CDR1 is MNHEY and CDR2 is SMNVEV in the germline V gene (reference sequence). With V trimmed by 6 bases and J by 3 bases, 4 bases remained unmatched. The length of the CDR3 is 15 residues. CDR3 amino acids: CASSRLAGHYNEQFF. The CDR3 coding sequence is TGTGCCAGCAGCCGACTAGCGGGGCACTACAATGAGCAGTTCTTC.

This chain joins TRBV20-1 and TRBJ2-1, with a weak D call TRBD2 (7 bases). The CDR3 totals 14 residues. V shed 3 bases and J shed 2 bases, with 11 bases lying between them. Germline CDR1 reads DFQATT; CDR2 reads SNEGSKA (reference sequence). CDR3 DNA: TGCAGTGCTAGTAAGGGGGGGACCTACAATGAGCAGTTCTTC. This gives the protein CSASKGGTYNEQFF.

The V call is TRBV19, the J call TRBJ2-7; TRBD1 matches 8 bases. The CDR3 length is 14 residues. V dropped 5 bases and J dropped 0; count of bases not matched to a gene: 3. The germline gives CDR1 LNHDA, CDR2 SQIVND (reference sequence). CDR3 amino acids: CASSVGQGSYEQYF. In DNA, the CDR3 is TGTGCCAGTAGTGTCGGACAGGGCTCCTACGAGCAGTACTTC.

The rearrangement links TRBV23-1 to TRBJ2-7, with TRBD1 identical over 9 bases. TRBV23-1 is recorded as an ORF, its role being uncertain. The V segment lost 4 bases and the J segment 5 bases; nucleotides outside the gene matches: 9. The CDR3 is 15 residues long. The CDR3 region is CASSPPGQGPNEQYF. CDR3 nucleotide sequence: TGCGCCAGCAGTCCACCGGGACAGGGCCCAAACGAGCAGTACTTC.

This clone was counted a single time. The chain uses TRBV18 and TRBJ1-2; 10 bases are a match to TRBD1. Germline V gene data show CDR1 as KGHSH and CDR2 as LQKENI. This CDR3 contains 15 residues. After removal of 6 bases from V and 2 bases from J, the junction contained 6 bases not matched to a gene. This CDR3 is CASSRDRGSNYGYTF. DNA of the CDR3: TGTGCCAGCTCTCGGGACAGGGGATCGAACTATGGCTACACCTTC.

V is TRBV5-5 and J is TRBJ1-2; D remains unclear. Trimming cost V 0 bases and J 0 bases, with 15 bases left between them. The CDR3 has 17 amino acids. Germline CDR1 is SGHKS and CDR2 is YYEKEE (reference sequence). This CDR3 reads CASSLATSTVANYGYTF. The CDR3 DNA sequence: TGTGCCAGCAGCTTGGCAACGTCTACAGTAGCTAACTATGGCTACACCTTC.